This record covers a single T cell receptor beta chain. The data stem from a study of blood T cell repertoires in COVID-19. Study as a whole: Samples came from the United States, Italy and Spain, spanning acute and convalescent COVID-19. In each case, the material was cDNA or gDNA derived from T cells, B-cell-depleted T cells, or PBMCs.

Sequencing used immunoSEQ multiplex PCR; TCRdb keeps in-frame clones, though not all of them. The repertoire holds roughly 500,000 clones, with around 87% as singletons. Germline trimming cut 3 bases from V and 6 bases from J; bases unmatched to any gene: 7. This CDR3 is 16 amino acids long. Germline V gene lookup returns CDR1 WNHNN and CDR2 SYGVQD (reference sequence). The cohort comprised adults aged roughly 18 to 90 years residing in under 30 US areas. Allocation to cohorts depended on clinical history reported by the participants. Source material: PBMCs or T cells enriched from blood (not recorded which). The sequence derives from a woman aged 40 to 49 who had recovered from COVID-19. This chain links TRBV10-1 with TRBJ2-3; 12 positions match TRBD1. CDR3 amino acids: CASSDPGTGGADTQYF. The CDR3 DNA reads as TGCGCCAGCAGTGACCCCGGGACAGGGGGCGCGGATACGCAGTATTTT.